The 14 T cell receptor beta chains given below trace back to one sample, sequenced in a study of CDR3 diversity in severe acne (dated 2019 in TCRdb). The protocol used for the library was PCR. Instrument on record: Illumina HiSeq 2000. TCRdb passed the public sequencing reads through fastp at Q25 and MiXCR, retaining productive beta sequences. Under each unique CDR3 protein, matching rows form one entry showing the most common genes and DNA. The sample table shows under 100,000 distinct CDR3 sequences, and roughly 52% are seen once. The ten biggest clones cover roughly 9.1% of the sample. The sample was blood. The receptors were gathered from a male donor in good health, serving as a control.

V and J are TRBV20-1 and TRBJ2-3, with 10 bases identical to TRBD1. CDR3 length: 13 residues. The germline V gene has CDR1 DFQATT and CDR2 SNEGSKA (reference sequence). The V segment lost 5 bases and the J segment 5 bases; nucleotides outside the gene matches: 4. The DNA of the CDR3 is TGCAGTGCTGGACAGGGGGAGAGAGATACGCAGTATTTT. The encoded protein is CSAGQGERDTQYF.

Here the CDR3 DNA reads TGCGCCAGCAGCTTGGTAGAGCCCGATCCCAACGAGCAGTACTTC. As protein: CASSLVEPDPNEQYF. The chain recombines TRBV5-1 with TRBJ2-7; D remains unclear. The CDR3 is made up of 15 amino acids. The germline V gene encodes CDR1 SGHRS and CDR2 YFSETQ. V was pared by 0 bases and J by 5 bases, with 15 bases between.

The genes are TRBV14 and TRBJ1-4; perhaps TRBD1 as D (5 bases). V lost 5 bases and J lost 4, with 8 bases in between. CDR1 SGHDN and CDR2 FVKESK come from the germline V gene. The CDR3 has 13 residues. This chain's CDR3 is CASSGGFNEKLFF. The CDR3 nucleotides read TGTGCCAGCAGCGGGGGGTTTAATGAAAAACTGTTTTTT.

This clonotype was counted between two and nine times. The V call is TRBV5-1, the J call TRBJ1-2, with 12 bases identical to TRBD1. Trimming removed 5 bases from V and 8 bases from J; junction bases left unmatched: 7. Germline lookup yields CDR1 SGHRS and CDR2 YFSETQ. The CDR3 loop spans 14 amino acids. DNA of the CDR3: TGCGCCAGCAGTGCGGGACAGGGGGCGCCAGGCTACACCTTC. This translates into CASSAGQGAPGYTF.

The count of this clonotype is one. This sequence joins TRBV10-1 and TRBJ1-1; D is perhaps TRBD1 (5 bases). The germline V and J ends were trimmed by 10 bases and 3 bases, with 15 bases remaining between them. Germline CDR1 reads WNHNN; CDR2 reads SYGVQD (reference sequence). The CDR3 extends over 13 amino acids. CDR3 protein: CAIKGVTDTEAFF. For the CDR3, the DNA is TGCGCCATCAAAGGGGTGACGGACACTGAAGCTTTCTTT.

This clonotype was seen a few times. This chain uses TRBV28 with TRBJ2-3; D call uncertain. This CDR3 spans 18 amino acids. Trimming cost V 6 bases and J 2 bases, with 24 bases left between them. Germline V gene lookup returns CDR1 MDHEN and CDR2 SYDVKM. CDR3 bases: TGTGCCAGCAGCTCAGTTAAGTTAAAAAGTTTGGCCACAGATACGCAGTATTTT. It yields the protein CASSSVKLKSLATDTQYF.

This clonotype was recorded at least ten times. V is TRBV4-1 and J is TRBJ1-4, with TRBD1 matching over 8 bases. The germline gives CDR1 MGHRA, CDR2 YSYEKL. Trimming at V came to 2 bases and at J to 4 bases, leaving 6 bases not matched to a gene. This CDR3 spans 16 amino acids. For the CDR3, the DNA is TGCGCCAGCAGCCAACCAGACAGGGGCTTTAATGAAAAACTGTTTTTT. It is translated as CASSQPDRGFNEKLFF.

Many counts were recorded for this clonotype. The chain has TRBV28 and TRBJ2-5, with 7 bases matching TRBD2. The CDR3 has 13 residues. Germline CDR1 and CDR2: MDHEN and SYDVKM. J gave up 4 bases and V 6 bases, and 5 bases lay outside the gene matches. CDR3 in DNA: TGTGCCAGCAGCAAGGGCGGGGGAGAGACCCAGTACTTC. Its translation is CASSKGGGETQYF.

By share of the sample, this clonotype is medium-sized. The chain uses TRBV7-9 and TRBJ1-2; TRBD1 matches 7 bases. V lost 5 bases to trimming and J lost 4 bases; unmatched junction nucleotides: 10. Germline CDR1 reads SEHNR; CDR2 reads FQNEAQ (reference sequence). The CDR3 runs 15 residues. DNA for the CDR3: TGTGCCAGCAGCCCTCCGGGACAGAGAACCTATGGCTACACCTTC. Protein sequence: CASSPPGQRTYGYTF.

By sample share, this clonotype is medium-sized (0.01 to 0.1%). The chain is built from TRBV25-1 and TRBJ2-4; D not resolved. Trimming took 6 bases from V and 0 from J, leaving 12 bases between them. From germline, CDR1 is MGHDK and CDR2 SYGVNS. This CDR3 spans 15 amino acids. CDR3 in DNA: TGTGCCAGCAGCCCAGGCCGCGTAGCCAAAAACATTCAGTACTTC. Protein sequence: CASSPGRVAKNIQYF.

On this clonotype itself: It may be a read error: a sequence one base away is much more abundant. The chain combines TRBV10-3 with TRBJ1-2; 8 nucleotides agree with TRBD1. The CDR3 is 11 amino acids. Germline V gene data show CDR1 as ENHRY and CDR2 as SYGVKD. The CDR3 nucleotides read TGTGCCATCAGTAACGGACAGGGACACCTCTTC. It translates to CAISNGQGHLF.

The V gene is TRBV14, the J gene TRBJ2-7; TRBD1 matches 9 bases. Per germline, CDR1 SGHDN and CDR2 FVKESK. V was pared by 4 bases and J by 5 bases, with 6 bases of the junction left unmatched. CDR3 length: 14 residues. CDR3 in DNA: TGTGCCAGCAGCCTCCGGGACAGGGTCCACGAGCAGTACTTC. This gives the protein CASSLRDRVHEQYF.

The J gene is TRBJ2-1, the V gene TRBV15, with 11 bases matching TRBD2. Per the germline V gene, CDR1 is LNHNV and CDR2 is YYDKDF (reference sequence). The CDR3 loop spans 15 amino acids. CDR3 sequence (DNA): TGTGACATCATCAGTGCTAGCGGGGGGTCGAATGAGCAGTTCTTC. Amino acids: CDIISASGGSNEQFF.

The V call is TRBV25-1, the J call TRBJ1-5; D not certain. The CDR3 consists of 14 residues. Germline V gene lookup returns CDR1 MGHDK and CDR2 SYGVNS. V shed 6 bases and J shed 2 bases, with 11 bases lying between them. The CDR3 nucleotides are TGTGCCAGCAGCCCGAGCATAGGCAATCAGCCCCAGCATTTT. Amino acid sequence: CASSPSIGNQPQHF.